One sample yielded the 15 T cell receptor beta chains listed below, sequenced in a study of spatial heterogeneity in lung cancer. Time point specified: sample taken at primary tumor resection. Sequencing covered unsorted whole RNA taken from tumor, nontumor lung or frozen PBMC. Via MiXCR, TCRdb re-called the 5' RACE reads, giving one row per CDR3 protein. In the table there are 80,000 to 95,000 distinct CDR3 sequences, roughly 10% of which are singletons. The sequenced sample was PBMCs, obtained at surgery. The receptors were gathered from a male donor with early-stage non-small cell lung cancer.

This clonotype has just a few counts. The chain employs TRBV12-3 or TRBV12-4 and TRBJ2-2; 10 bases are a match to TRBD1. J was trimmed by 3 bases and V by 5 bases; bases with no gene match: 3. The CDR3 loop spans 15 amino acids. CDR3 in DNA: TGTGCCAGCAGTCCCGGGACAGGGGACACCGGGGAGCTGTTTTTT. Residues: CASSPGTGDTGELFF.

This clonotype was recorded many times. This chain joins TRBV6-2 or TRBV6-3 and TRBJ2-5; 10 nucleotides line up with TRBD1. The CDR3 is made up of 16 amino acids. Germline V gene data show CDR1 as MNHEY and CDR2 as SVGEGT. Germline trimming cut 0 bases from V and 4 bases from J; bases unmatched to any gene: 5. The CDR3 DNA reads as TGTGCCAGCAGTTACTCTGAGACAGGGGGCGTAGAGACCCAGTACTTC. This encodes CASSYSETGGVETQYF.

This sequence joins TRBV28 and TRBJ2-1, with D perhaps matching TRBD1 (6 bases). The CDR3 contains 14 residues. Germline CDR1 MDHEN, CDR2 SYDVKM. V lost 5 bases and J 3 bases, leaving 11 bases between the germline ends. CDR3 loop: CASSIQGNYNEQFF. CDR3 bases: TGTGCCAGCAGTATCCAGGGGAACTACAATGAGCAGTTCTTC.

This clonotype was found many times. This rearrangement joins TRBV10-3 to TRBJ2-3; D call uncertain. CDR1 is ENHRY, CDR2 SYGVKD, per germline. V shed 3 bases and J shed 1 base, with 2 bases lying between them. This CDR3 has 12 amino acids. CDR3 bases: TGTGCCATCAGTGAAGGCACAGATACGCAGTATTTT. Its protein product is CAISEGTDTQYF.

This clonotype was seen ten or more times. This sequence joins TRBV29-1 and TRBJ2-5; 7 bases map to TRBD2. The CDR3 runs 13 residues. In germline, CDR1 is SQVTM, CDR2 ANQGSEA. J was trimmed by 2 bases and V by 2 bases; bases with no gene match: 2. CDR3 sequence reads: CSVERLAQETQYF. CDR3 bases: TGCAGCGTTGAACGACTAGCACAAGAGACCCAGTACTTC. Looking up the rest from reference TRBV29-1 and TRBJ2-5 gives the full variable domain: SAVISQKPSRDICQRGTSLTIQCQVDSQVTMMFWYRQQPGQSLTLIATANQGSEATYESGFVIDKFPISRPNLTFSTLTVSNMSPEDSSIYLCSVERLAQETQYFGPGTRLLVL.

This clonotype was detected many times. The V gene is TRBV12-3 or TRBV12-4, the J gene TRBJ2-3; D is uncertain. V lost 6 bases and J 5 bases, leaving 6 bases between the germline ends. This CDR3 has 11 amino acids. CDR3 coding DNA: TGTGCCAGCAGCCGCTTAGATACGCAGTATTTT. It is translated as CASSRLDTQYF.

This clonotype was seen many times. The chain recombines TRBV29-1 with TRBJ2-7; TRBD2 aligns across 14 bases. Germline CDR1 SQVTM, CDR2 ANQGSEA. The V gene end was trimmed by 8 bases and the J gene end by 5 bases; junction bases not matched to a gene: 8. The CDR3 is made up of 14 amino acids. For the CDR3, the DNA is TGCAGCCCTGAGGGGACTAGCGGGAGAAACGAGCAGTACTTC. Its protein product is CSPEGTSGRNEQYF.

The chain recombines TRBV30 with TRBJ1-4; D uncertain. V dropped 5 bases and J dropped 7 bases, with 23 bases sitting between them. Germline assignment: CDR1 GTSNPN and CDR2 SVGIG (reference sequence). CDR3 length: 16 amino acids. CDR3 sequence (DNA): TGTGCCTGGGAGTCAACGGAGGCGGGTCGGCGTGAAAAACTGTTTTTT. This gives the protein CAWESTEAGRREKLFF.

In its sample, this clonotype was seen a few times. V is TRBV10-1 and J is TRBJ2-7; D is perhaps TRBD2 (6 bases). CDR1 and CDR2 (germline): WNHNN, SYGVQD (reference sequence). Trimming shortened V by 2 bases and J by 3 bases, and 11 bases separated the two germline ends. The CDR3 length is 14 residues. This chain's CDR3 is CASSEMGGRYEQYF. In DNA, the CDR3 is TGCGCCAGCAGTGAGATGGGGGGACGCTACGAGCAGTACTTC.

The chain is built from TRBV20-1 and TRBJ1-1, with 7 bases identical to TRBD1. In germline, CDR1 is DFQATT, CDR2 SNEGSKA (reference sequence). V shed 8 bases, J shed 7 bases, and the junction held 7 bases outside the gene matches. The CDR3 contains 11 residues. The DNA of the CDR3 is TGCAGTTGGACAGGTCAGAATGAAGCTTTCTTT. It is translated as CSWTGQNEAFF.

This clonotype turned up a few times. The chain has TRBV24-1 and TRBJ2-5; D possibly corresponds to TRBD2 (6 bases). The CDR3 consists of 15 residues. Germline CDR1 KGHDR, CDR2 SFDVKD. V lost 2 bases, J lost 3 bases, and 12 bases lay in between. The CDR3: CATSDSGLLKETQYF. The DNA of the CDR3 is TGTGCCACCAGTGATTCGGGACTCTTAAAAGAGACCCAGTACTTC.

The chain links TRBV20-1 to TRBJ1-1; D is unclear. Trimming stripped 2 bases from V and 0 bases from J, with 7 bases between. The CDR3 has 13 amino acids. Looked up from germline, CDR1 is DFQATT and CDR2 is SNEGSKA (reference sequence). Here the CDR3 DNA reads TGCAGTGCTAGACTCCAAATGAACACTGAAGCTTTCTTT. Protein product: CSARLQMNTEAFF.

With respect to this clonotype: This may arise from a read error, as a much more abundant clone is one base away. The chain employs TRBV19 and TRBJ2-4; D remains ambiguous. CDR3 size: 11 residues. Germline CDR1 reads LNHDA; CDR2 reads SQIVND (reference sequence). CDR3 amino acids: CTSSNKDIQYF. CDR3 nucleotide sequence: TGTACCAGTAGTAACAAGGACATTCAGTACTTC.

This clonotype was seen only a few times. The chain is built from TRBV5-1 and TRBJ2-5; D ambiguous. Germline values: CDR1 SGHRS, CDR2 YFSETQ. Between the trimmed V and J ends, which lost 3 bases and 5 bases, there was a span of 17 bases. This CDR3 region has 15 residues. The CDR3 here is CASSSPGQPTETQYF. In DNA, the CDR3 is TGCGCCAGCAGCTCCCCGGGTCAACCTACGGAGACCCAGTACTTC.

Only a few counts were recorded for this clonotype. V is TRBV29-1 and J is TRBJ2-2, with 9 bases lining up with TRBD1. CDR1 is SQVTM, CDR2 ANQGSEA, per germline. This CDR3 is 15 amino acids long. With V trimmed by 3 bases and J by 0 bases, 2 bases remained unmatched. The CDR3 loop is CSVDRTGANTGELFF. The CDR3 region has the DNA TGCAGCGTTGACCGGACAGGGGCGAACACCGGGGAGCTGTTTTTT.